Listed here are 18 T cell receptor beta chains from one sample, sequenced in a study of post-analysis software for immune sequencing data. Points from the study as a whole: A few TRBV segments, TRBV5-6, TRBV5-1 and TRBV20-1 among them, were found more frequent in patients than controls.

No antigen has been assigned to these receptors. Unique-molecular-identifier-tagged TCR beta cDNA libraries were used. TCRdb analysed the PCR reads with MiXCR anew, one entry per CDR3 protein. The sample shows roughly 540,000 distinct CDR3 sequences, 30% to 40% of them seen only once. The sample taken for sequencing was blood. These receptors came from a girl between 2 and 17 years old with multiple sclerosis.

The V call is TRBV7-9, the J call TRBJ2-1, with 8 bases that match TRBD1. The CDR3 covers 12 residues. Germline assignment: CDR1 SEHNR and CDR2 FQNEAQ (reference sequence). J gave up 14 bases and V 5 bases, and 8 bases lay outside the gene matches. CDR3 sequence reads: CASSNTGTGKFF. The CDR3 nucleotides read TGTGCCAGCAGCAACACCGGGACAGGCAAGTTCTTC.

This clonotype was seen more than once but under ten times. CDR3 amino acids: CASTDRGPQEGEQFF. DNA for the CDR3: TGCGCCAGCACCGACAGGGGCCCTCAGGAGGGTGAGCAGTTCTTC. The rearrangement joins TRBV5-1 to TRBJ2-1; 8 nucleotides align to TRBD1. Germline-derived CDR1 and CDR2 are SGHRS and YFSETQ. J gave up 9 bases and V 6 bases, and 14 bases lay outside the gene matches. The CDR3 length is 15 residues.

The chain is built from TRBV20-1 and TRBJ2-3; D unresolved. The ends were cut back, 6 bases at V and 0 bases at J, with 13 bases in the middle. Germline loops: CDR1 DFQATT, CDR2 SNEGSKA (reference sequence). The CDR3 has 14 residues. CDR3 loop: CSARKVPSTDTQYF. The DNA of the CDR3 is TGCAGTGCCCGAAAGGTTCCTAGCACAGATACGCAGTATTTT.

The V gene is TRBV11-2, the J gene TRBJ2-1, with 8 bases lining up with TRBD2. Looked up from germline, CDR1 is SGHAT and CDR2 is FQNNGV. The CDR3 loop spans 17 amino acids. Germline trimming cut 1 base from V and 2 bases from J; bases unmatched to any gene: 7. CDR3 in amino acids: CASSLGLERGPYNEQFF. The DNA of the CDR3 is TGTGCCAGCAGCTTAGGCCTCGAGCGGGGGCCCTACAATGAGCAGTTCTTC.

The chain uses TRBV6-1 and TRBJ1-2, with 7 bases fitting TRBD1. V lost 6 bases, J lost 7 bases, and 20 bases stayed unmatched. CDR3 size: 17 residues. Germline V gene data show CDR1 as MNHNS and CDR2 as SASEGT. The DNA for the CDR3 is TGTGCCAGCAGCCGCGCGAGCAGGGGGACTTCTGGTCCTGGCTACACCTTC. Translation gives CASSRASRGTSGPGYTF.

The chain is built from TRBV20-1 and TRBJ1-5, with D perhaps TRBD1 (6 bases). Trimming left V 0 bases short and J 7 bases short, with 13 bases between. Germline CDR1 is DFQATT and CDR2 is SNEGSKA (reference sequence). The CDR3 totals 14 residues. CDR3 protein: CSARDWRGVQPQHF. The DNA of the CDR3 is TGCAGTGCTAGAGATTGGAGGGGGGTCCAGCCCCAGCATTTT.

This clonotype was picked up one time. CDR3 sequence reads: CASTQGRYYEQYF. CDR3 in DNA: TGTGCCAGCACCCAGGGCCGATACTACGAGCAGTACTTC. The chain is built from TRBV6-5 and TRBJ2-7; a possible D gene is TRBD1 (5 bases). Trimming left V 7 bases short and J 3 bases short, with 13 bases between. The CDR3 covers 13 residues. The germline V gene encodes CDR1 MNHEY and CDR2 SVGAGI.

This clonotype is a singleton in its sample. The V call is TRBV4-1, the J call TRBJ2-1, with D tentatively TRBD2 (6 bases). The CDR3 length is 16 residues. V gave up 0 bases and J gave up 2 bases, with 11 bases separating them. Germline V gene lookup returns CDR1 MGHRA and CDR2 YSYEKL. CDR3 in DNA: TGCGCCAGCAGCCAAGAGAGCGGGCTCCCCTACAATGAGCAGTTCTTC. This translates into CASSQESGLPYNEQFF.

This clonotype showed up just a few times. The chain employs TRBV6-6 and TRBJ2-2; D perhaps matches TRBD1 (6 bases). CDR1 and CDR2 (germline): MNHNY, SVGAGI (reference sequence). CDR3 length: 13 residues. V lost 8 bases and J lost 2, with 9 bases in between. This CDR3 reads CASGTINTGELFF. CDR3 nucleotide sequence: TGTGCCAGCGGGACAATAAACACCGGGGAGCTGTTTTTT.

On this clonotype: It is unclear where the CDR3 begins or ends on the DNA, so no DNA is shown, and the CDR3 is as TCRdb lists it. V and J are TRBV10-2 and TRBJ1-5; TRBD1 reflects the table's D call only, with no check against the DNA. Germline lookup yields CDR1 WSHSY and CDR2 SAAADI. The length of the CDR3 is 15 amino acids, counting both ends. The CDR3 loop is CASSSSDGAHQPQHF.

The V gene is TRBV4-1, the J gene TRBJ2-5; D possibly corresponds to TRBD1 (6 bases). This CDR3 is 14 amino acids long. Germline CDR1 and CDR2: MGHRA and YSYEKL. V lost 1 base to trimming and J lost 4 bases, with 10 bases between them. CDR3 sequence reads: CASSQAGVLETQYF. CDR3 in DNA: TGCGCCAGCAGCCAAGCAGGGGTGCTAGAGACCCAGTACTTC.

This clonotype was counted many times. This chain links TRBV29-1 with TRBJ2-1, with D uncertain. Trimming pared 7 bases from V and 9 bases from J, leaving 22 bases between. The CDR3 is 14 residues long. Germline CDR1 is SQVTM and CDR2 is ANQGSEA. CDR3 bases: TGCAGCGCCGGCCGGCTACAGTCGGTCGGTGAGCAGTTCTTC. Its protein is CSAGRLQSVGEQFF.

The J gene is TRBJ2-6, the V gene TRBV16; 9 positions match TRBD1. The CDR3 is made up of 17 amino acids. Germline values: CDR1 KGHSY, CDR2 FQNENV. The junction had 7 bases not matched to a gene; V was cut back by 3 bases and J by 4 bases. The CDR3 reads CASSQLQGASGANVLTF. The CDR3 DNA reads TGTGCCAGCAGCCAGTTACAGGGGGCGTCCGGGGCCAACGTCCTGACTTTC. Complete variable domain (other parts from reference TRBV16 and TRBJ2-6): GEEVAQTPKHLVRGEGQKAKLYCAPIKGHSYVFWYQQVLKNEFKFLISFQNENVFDETGMPKERFSAKCLPNSPCSLEIQATKLEDSAVYFCASSQLQGASGANVLTFGAGSRLTVL.

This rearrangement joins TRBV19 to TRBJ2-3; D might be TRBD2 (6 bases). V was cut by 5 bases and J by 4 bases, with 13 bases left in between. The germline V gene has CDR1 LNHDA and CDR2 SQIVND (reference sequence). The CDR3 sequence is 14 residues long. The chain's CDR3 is CASSAMWGADTQYF. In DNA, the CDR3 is TGTGCCAGTAGTGCAATGTGGGGGGCAGATACGCAGTATTTT. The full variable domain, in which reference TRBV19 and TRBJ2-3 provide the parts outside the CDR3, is DGGITQSPKYLFRKEGQNVTLSCEQNLNHDAMYWYRQDPGQGLRLIYYSQIVNDFQKGDIAEGYSVSREKKESFPLTVTSAQKNPTAFYLCASSAMWGADTQYFGPGTRLTVL.

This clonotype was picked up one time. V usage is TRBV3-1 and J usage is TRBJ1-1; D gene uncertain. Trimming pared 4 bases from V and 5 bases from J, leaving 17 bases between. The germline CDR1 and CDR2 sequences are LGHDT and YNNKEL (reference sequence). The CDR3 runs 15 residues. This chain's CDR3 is CASSPTVSGNTEAFF. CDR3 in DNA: TGTGCCAGCAGCCCTACCGTGTCGGGGAATACTGAAGCTTTCTTT.

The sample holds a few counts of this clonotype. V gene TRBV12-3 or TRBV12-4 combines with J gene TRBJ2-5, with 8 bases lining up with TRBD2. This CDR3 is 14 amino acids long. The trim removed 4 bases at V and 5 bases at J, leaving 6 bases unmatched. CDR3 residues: CASSSRGGGETQYF. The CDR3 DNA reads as TGTGCCAGCAGTTCCCGGGGGGGCGGGGAGACCCAGTACTTC.

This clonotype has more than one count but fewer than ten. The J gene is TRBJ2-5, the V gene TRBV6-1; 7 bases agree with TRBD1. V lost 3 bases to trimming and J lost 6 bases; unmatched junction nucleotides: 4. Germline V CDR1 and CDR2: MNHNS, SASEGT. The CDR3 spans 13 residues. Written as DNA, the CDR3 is TGTGCCAGCAGTGATCGGGACAGCCAGACCCAGTACTTC. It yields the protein CASSDRDSQTQYF.

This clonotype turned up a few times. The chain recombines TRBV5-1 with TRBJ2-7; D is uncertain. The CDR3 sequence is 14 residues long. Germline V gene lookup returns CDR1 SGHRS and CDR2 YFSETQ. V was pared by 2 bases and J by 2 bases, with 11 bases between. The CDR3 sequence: CASSLMAETYEQYF. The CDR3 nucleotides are TGCGCCAGCAGCTTAATGGCAGAGACCTACGAGCAGTACTTC.